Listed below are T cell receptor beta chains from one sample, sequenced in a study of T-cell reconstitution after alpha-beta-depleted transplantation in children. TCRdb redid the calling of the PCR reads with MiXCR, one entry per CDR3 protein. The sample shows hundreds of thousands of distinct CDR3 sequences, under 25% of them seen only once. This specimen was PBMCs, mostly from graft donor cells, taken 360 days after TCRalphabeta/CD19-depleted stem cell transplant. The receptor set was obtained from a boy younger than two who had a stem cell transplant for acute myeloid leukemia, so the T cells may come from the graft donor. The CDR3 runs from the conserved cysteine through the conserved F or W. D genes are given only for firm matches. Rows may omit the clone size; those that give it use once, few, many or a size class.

cdr3_aa: CASSHNRLNTEAFF
cdr3_nt: TGCGCCAGCAGCCACAACAGGCTGAACACTGAAGCTTTCTTT
clone_size: many
j_call: TRBJ1-1
d_call: .
v_call: TRBV4-1

cdr3_aa: CSARDLGEQFF
cdr3_nt: TGCAGTGCTAGAGATTTGGGCGAGCAGTTCTTC
clone_size: many
j_call: TRBJ2-1
d_call: .
v_call: TRBV20-1

cdr3_aa: CATSRGQISSGNTIYF
cdr3_nt: TGTGCCACCAGCAGGGGACAGATCAGCTCTGGAAACACCATATATTTT
clone_size: .
j_call: TRBJ1-3
d_call: TRBD1
v_call: TRBV15

cdr3_aa: CASSPPRHLFSDTQYF
cdr3_nt: TGTGCCAGCAGCCCCCCCAGGCACCTTTTTTCAGATACGCAGTATTTT
clone_size: .
j_call: TRBJ2-3
d_call: .
v_call: TRBV27

cdr3_aa: CSADSGGETQYF
cdr3_nt: TGCAGTGCTGACTCGGGGGGGGAGACCCAGTACTTC
clone_size: .
j_call: TRBJ2-5
d_call: TRBD2
v_call: TRBV20-1

cdr3_aa: CASSLEWGQSRSTEAFF
cdr3_nt: TGTGCCAGCAGTTTAGAGTGGGGACAGTCTCGGTCCACTGAAGCTTTCTTT
clone_size: .
j_call: TRBJ1-1
d_call: TRBD1
v_call: TRBV27

cdr3_aa: CASRNTGFQETQYF
cdr3_nt: TGTGCCAGCAGGAATACAGGGTTCCAAGAGACCCAGTACTTC
clone_size: many
j_call: TRBJ2-5
d_call: .
v_call: TRBV12-3/TRBV12-4

cdr3_aa: CSAHGVWDTDTQYF
cdr3_nt: TGCAGTGCCCACGGGGTGTGGGACACAGATACGCAGTATTTT
clone_size: few
j_call: TRBJ2-3
d_call: .
v_call: TRBV20-1

cdr3_aa: CASSRGAGQPQHF
cdr3_nt: TGTGCCAGCAGCCGAGGGGCTGGACAGCCCCAGCATTTT
clone_size: few
j_call: TRBJ1-5
d_call: .
v_call: TRBV3-1

cdr3_aa: CASSQDRPAFFYGYTF
cdr3_nt: TGTGCCAGCAGCCAGGATCGGCCTGCCTTCTTCTATGGCTACACCTTC
clone_size: .
j_call: TRBJ1-2
d_call: .
v_call: TRBV14

cdr3_aa: CATRTGESEFF
cdr3_nt: TGTGCCACGCGGACAGGCGAATCCGAGTTCTTC
clone_size: .
j_call: TRBJ2-1
d_call: TRBD1
v_call: TRBV27

cdr3_aa: CASSSDDTQYF
cdr3_nt: TGTGCCAGCAGTTCCGACGATACGCAGTATTTT
clone_size: .
j_call: TRBJ2-3
d_call: .
v_call: TRBV12-3/TRBV12-4

cdr3_aa: CATSAKEKGVFRTDTQYF
cdr3_nt: TGTGCCACCAGTGCGAAGGAGAAGGGAGTTTTTCGCACAGATACGCAGTATTTT
clone_size: .
j_call: TRBJ2-3
d_call: .
v_call: TRBV15

cdr3_aa: CASSRDIYGYTF
cdr3_nt: TGTGCCAGCAGCAGGGACATCTATGGCTACACCTTC
clone_size: .
j_call: TRBJ1-2
d_call: .
v_call: TRBV7-9

cdr3_aa: CASSPRDSSEQYF
cdr3_nt: TGTGCCAGCAGCCCCCGGGACAGTTCCGAGCAGTACTTC
clone_size: many
j_call: TRBJ2-7
d_call: TRBD1
v_call: TRBV7-2

cdr3_aa: CASSSRTPGGYNEQFF
cdr3_nt: TGTGCCAGCAGCTCCAGAACCCCAGGGGGCTACAATGAGCAGTTCTTC
clone_size: .
j_call: TRBJ2-1
d_call: TRBD1
v_call: TRBV9

cdr3_aa: CASSSYRGEETQYF
cdr3_nt: TGTGCCAGCAGCTCCTACAGGGGAGAAGAGACCCAGTACTTC
clone_size: many
j_call: TRBJ2-5
d_call: TRBD1
v_call: TRBV7-2

cdr3_aa: CASSQGPNRRDEQFF
cdr3_nt: TGTGCCAGCAGCCAAGGCCCTAACCGGAGGGATGAGCAGTTCTTC
clone_size: many
j_call: TRBJ2-1
d_call: .
v_call: TRBV14

cdr3_aa: CSVRTGTNQPQHF
cdr3_nt: TGCAGCGTTCGGACAGGAACTAATCAGCCCCAGCATTTT
clone_size: few
j_call: TRBJ1-5
d_call: TRBD1
v_call: TRBV29-1

cdr3_aa: CASSFGRVAEAFF
cdr3_nt: TGTGCCAGCAGCTTCGGCAGGGTGGCTGAAGCTTTCTTT
clone_size: few
j_call: TRBJ1-1
d_call: .
v_call: TRBV7-9

cdr3_aa: CASSFRGKTEAFF
cdr3_nt: TGCGCCAGCAGCTTTAGGGGGAAGACTGAAGCTTTCTTT
clone_size: many
j_call: TRBJ1-1
d_call: .
v_call: TRBV5-1

cdr3_aa: CASGLGLNRYANYGYTF
cdr3_nt: TGTGCCAGCGGCCTGGGGCTGAATAGGTATGCCAACTATGGCTACACCTTC
clone_size: .
j_call: TRBJ1-2
d_call: .
v_call: TRBV28

cdr3_aa: CASSPPGASRPDTQYF
cdr3_nt: TGTGCCAGCAGCCCCCCAGGGGCTAGTCGGCCAGATACGCAGTATTTT
clone_size: few
j_call: TRBJ2-3
d_call: .
v_call: TRBV7-2

cdr3_aa: CASSLVWAGRNEQFF
cdr3_nt: TGTGCCAGCAGCTTAGTGTGGGCAGGGCGGAATGAGCAGTTCTTC
clone_size: .
j_call: TRBJ2-1
d_call: .
v_call: TRBV7-2

cdr3_aa: CSARRGSGISYEQYF
cdr3_nt: TGCAGTGCTAGAAGGGGTAGCGGGATCTCCTACGAGCAGTACTTC
clone_size: .
j_call: TRBJ2-7
d_call: TRBD2
v_call: TRBV20-1

cdr3_aa: CSARRLTNTEAFF
cdr3_nt: TGCAGTGCCCGTCGGCTGACTAACACTGAAGCTTTCTTT
clone_size: few
j_call: TRBJ1-1
d_call: .
v_call: TRBV20-1

cdr3_aa: CATPSRGRIDTQYF
cdr3_nt: TGTGCCACACCATCCCGGGGGCGAATAGATACGCAGTATTTT
clone_size: .
j_call: TRBJ2-3
d_call: .
v_call: TRBV27

cdr3_aa: CASSLDPSGDNEQFF
cdr3_nt: TGCGCCAGCAGCTTGGACCCTAGCGGGGACAATGAGCAGTTCTTC
clone_size: many
j_call: TRBJ2-1
d_call: TRBD2
v_call: TRBV5-1

cdr3_aa: CASSLELRAQYF
cdr3_nt: TGTGCCAGCAGTTTAGAGCTCAGGGCGCAGTATTTT
clone_size: .
j_call: TRBJ2-3
d_call: .
v_call: TRBV12-3/TRBV12-4

cdr3_aa: CASSPYRAYTDTQYF
cdr3_nt: TGTGCCAGCAGCCCGTATAGGGCCTACACAGATACGCAGTATTTT
clone_size: many
j_call: TRBJ2-3
d_call: .
v_call: TRBV7-9

cdr3_aa: CASSRPGTGNGDEQFF
cdr3_nt: TGCGCCAGCAGCCGTCCCGGGACAGGGAACGGTGATGAGCAGTTCTTC
clone_size: .
j_call: TRBJ2-1
d_call: TRBD1
v_call: TRBV5-1

cdr3_aa: CATSRRGTGPYNEQFF
cdr3_nt: TGTGCCACCAGCAGAAGGGGGACAGGGCCCTACAATGAGCAGTTCTTC
clone_size: .
j_call: TRBJ2-1
d_call: TRBD1
v_call: TRBV15

cdr3_aa: CASSPFSSYNSPLHF
cdr3_nt: TGTGCCAGCAGCCCGTTTAGCTCCTATAATTCACCCCTCCACTTT
clone_size: few
j_call: TRBJ1-6
d_call: .
v_call: TRBV12-3/TRBV12-4

cdr3_aa: CASSLDRAGNTIYF
cdr3_nt: TGTGCCAGCAGCTTAGACAGGGCCGGAAACACCATATATTTT
clone_size: .
j_call: TRBJ1-3
d_call: .
v_call: TRBV7-2

cdr3_aa: CASTRDSVLWQYF
cdr3_nt: TGTGCCAGCACCCGGGACAGCGTGCTTTGGCAGTACTTC
clone_size: .
j_call: TRBJ2-7
d_call: TRBD1
v_call: TRBV7-9

cdr3_aa: CSASGLGYIVPEAFF
cdr3_nt: TGCAGTGCTAGCGGCCTCGGGTACATTGTACCTGAAGCTTTCTTT
clone_size: .
j_call: TRBJ1-1
d_call: .
v_call: TRBV20-1

cdr3_aa: CSAETNYEQYF
cdr3_nt: TGCAGTGCTGAGACTAACTACGAGCAGTACTTC
clone_size: many
j_call: TRBJ2-7
d_call: .
v_call: TRBV20-1

cdr3_aa: CASSQDPSGYNEQFF
cdr3_nt: TGCGCCAGCAGCCAAGATCCTAGCGGTTACAATGAGCAGTTCTTC
clone_size: many
j_call: TRBJ2-1
d_call: TRBD2
v_call: TRBV4-3

cdr3_aa: CASSPNRAGTEAFF
cdr3_nt: TGTGCCAGCAGTCCTAACAGGGCGGGGACTGAAGCTTTCTTT
clone_size: .
j_call: TRBJ1-1
d_call: .
v_call: TRBV12-3/TRBV12-4

cdr3_aa: CSARDSSLAANSYNEQFF
cdr3_nt: TGCAGTGCTAGAGATAGTTCCTTAGCGGCCAACTCCTACAATGAGCAGTTCTTC
clone_size: many
j_call: TRBJ2-1
d_call: .
v_call: TRBV20-1

cdr3_aa: CASTLDNEQFF
cdr3_nt: TGTGCCAGCACCTTAGACAATGAGCAGTTCTTC
clone_size: .
j_call: TRBJ2-1
d_call: .
v_call: TRBV7-9

cdr3_aa: CASSQHREAQFLGYTF
cdr3_nt: TGCGCCAGCAGCCAACACCGGGAGGCACAGTTTCTTGGCTACACCTTC
clone_size: few
j_call: TRBJ1-2
d_call: .
v_call: TRBV4-3

cdr3_aa: CASSHASGGVYEQYF
cdr3_nt: TGTGCCAGCAGTCACGCTAGCGGGGGGGTATACGAGCAGTACTTC
clone_size: many
j_call: TRBJ2-7
d_call: TRBD2
v_call: TRBV12-3/TRBV12-4

cdr3_aa: CASSSGLAGGHEQYF
cdr3_nt: TGTGCCAGCAGCTCCGGACTAGCGGGGGGCCACGAGCAGTACTTC
clone_size: few
j_call: TRBJ2-7
d_call: TRBD2
v_call: TRBV7-8

cdr3_aa: CASSPNGQDTEAFF
cdr3_nt: TGTGCCAGCAGCCCGAACGGACAGGACACTGAAGCTTTCTTT
clone_size: many
j_call: TRBJ1-1
d_call: TRBD1
v_call: TRBV7-3

cdr3_aa: CASSYFTGANVLTF
cdr3_nt: TGTGCCAGCAGTTACTTTACTGGGGCCAACGTCCTGACTTTC
clone_size: .
j_call: TRBJ2-6
d_call: .
v_call: TRBV6-5

cdr3_aa: CASTLLDGPYNEQFF
cdr3_nt: TGTGCCAGCACCCTCCTAGACGGTCCCTACAATGAGCAGTTCTTC
clone_size: .
j_call: TRBJ2-1
d_call: .
v_call: TRBV12-3/TRBV12-4

cdr3_aa: CSVVPGYSVSREGWYETQYF
cdr3_nt: TGCAGCGTTGTTCCAGGGTATAGCGTCTCGAGAGAAGGGTGGTACGAGACCCAGTACTTC
clone_size: few
j_call: TRBJ2-5
d_call: .
v_call: TRBV29-1

cdr3_aa: CSASTTGNEKLFF
cdr3_nt: TGCAGTGCATCTACAACAGGGAATGAAAAACTGTTTTTT
clone_size: many
j_call: TRBJ1-4
d_call: .
v_call: TRBV20-1

cdr3_aa: CASSLVTGPTDTQYF
cdr3_nt: TGTGCCAGCAGCTTAGTGACAGGGCCCACAGATACGCAGTATTTT
clone_size: .
j_call: TRBJ2-3
d_call: TRBD1
v_call: TRBV13

cdr3_aa: CASSPRVIMNTGELFF
cdr3_nt: TGTGCCAGCAGTCCTCGGGTAATAATGAACACCGGGGAGCTGTTTTTT
clone_size: few
j_call: TRBJ2-2
d_call: .
v_call: TRBV12-3/TRBV12-4

cdr3_aa: CASSQDWGLRTSYGYTF
cdr3_nt: TGCGCCAGCAGCCAAGACTGGGGGCTCCGAACTAGCTATGGCTACACCTTC
clone_size: few
j_call: TRBJ1-2
d_call: .
v_call: TRBV4-3

cdr3_aa: CASRPSGGLLRTQYF
cdr3_nt: TGTGCCAGCAGACCTTCCGGGGGGCTCCTACGGACCCAGTACTTC
clone_size: many
j_call: TRBJ2-5
d_call: .
v_call: TRBV6-1

cdr3_aa: CASSPAGQSGEQYF
cdr3_nt: TGTGCCAGCAGCCCAGCAGGACAGTCAGGCGAGCAGTACTTC
clone_size: few
j_call: TRBJ2-7
d_call: .
v_call: TRBV12-3/TRBV12-4

cdr3_aa: CASSLALGTEAFF
cdr3_nt: TGTGCCAGCAGTTTAGCGCTCGGGACTGAAGCTTTCTTT
clone_size: .
j_call: TRBJ1-1
d_call: .
v_call: TRBV12-3/TRBV12-4

cdr3_aa: CASSSPGNNEQFF
cdr3_nt: TGTGCCAGCAGCTCACCAGGGAACAATGAGCAGTTCTTC
clone_size: many
j_call: TRBJ2-1
d_call: .
v_call: TRBV7-9

cdr3_aa: CASSLTENTEAFF
cdr3_nt: TGTGCCAGCAGCTTAACGGAGAACACTGAAGCTTTCTTT
clone_size: many
j_call: TRBJ1-1
d_call: .
v_call: TRBV12-3/TRBV12-4

cdr3_aa: CSARDLPGANVLTF
cdr3_nt: TGCAGTGCTAGAGATCTTCCTGGGGCCAACGTCCTGACTTTC
clone_size: .
j_call: TRBJ2-6
d_call: .
v_call: TRBV20-1

cdr3_aa: CASSPTSSGANVLTF
cdr3_nt: TGCGCCAGCAGCCCCACCAGCTCTGGGGCCAACGTCCTGACTTTC
clone_size: few
j_call: TRBJ2-6
d_call: .
v_call: TRBV5-1